This TCR beta chain was documented in a study of cytomegalovirus exposure and HLA in healthy donors. Study findings and constraints: A later analysis reportedly found that, within productive TCRs, an Asian-associated ancestry cluster had fewer N-insertions than the mean observed across the roughly 690 donors.

The PCR made use of 60 Vbeta and 13 Jbeta primers. Some clones are missing from TCRdb's copy, which holds only in-frame ones; the method was immunoSEQ multiplex PCR. The sample lists 100,000 or so clones; 83% were seen once. On this clone itself: Its cognate antigen is unknown.

The sequence came from a man aged 18 to 30 in good health and CMV-seronegative. Material for sequencing was PBMCs.

CDR3 loop: CASSEGTSGSSYNEQFF. Written as DNA, the CDR3 is TGTGCCAGCAGCGAAGGGACTAGCGGGAGTTCCTACAATGAGCAGTTCTTC. This sequence joins TRBV9 and TRBJ2-1; 14 positions match TRBD2. Germline V gene lookup returns CDR1 SGDLS and CDR2 YYNGEE. The CDR3 extends over 17 amino acids. After removal of 3 bases from V and 1 base from J, the junction contained 3 bases not matched to a gene.